Reported below is one T cell receptor beta chain. This clone's antigen is unknown. The CDR3 covers 13 residues, taking in both the cysteine and the phenylalanine. The DNA sequence is not available. The germline V gene (reference sequence) yields PRHDT for CDR1 and FYEKMQ for CDR2. The data stem from a study of CXCR3-negative and CXCR3-positive naive CD8 T cells (dated by TCRdb to the late 2010s). With respect to the entire study: In total, approximately 130 million TRB reads were obtained, corresponding to roughly 1.5 +/- 0.3 million reads per library. Data from around 11 donors, pooled across two independent experiments, went into the diversity and physicochemical repertoire analyses. TRBV-TRBJ cluster analysis included naive subsets from roughly 5 donors and memory cells from 3 donors.

Each CD8+ T cell subset was flow-sorted in triplicate, and 250,000 to 350,000 cells per subset were placed directly into RLT lysis buffer. Naive CD8+ T cells were defined stringently as CD45RO-CCR7+CD27+CD95- to exclude memory contaminants. Peripheral blood mononuclear cells were isolated from buffy coats by standard density gradient centrifugation. A FACSAria III was used to flow-sort naive CXCR3-negative and CXCR3-positive CD8+ T cells. Total RNA was extracted from sorted cells using an RNeasy Mini Kit. Instrument on record: NextSeq 550. The Human TCR Profiling Kit (MiLaboratory) was used to prepare UMI-labeled 5' RACE TRB cDNA libraries. cDNA synthesis used the entire amount of extracted RNA, and PCR amplification then used the entire amount of cDNA produced. Libraries were prepared in parallel with an identical number of PCR cycles. Concerning the study's data processing: MIGEC and MiXCR extracted about 50,000 +/- 10,000 unique UMI-labeled TRB cDNA molecules per library, requiring at least two reads per UMI. An average of approximately 40,000 +/- 10,000 functional in-frame TRB CDR3 nucleotide clonotypes without stop codons was found per library. After each sample was downsampled to 5000 UMI-labeled TRB molecules, VDJtools was used to calculate diversity metrics such as normalized Shannon-Wiener and Chao1. VDJtools computed clonotype-size-weighted physicochemical properties of the central five CDR3 residues: interaction energy, strength, volume and Kidera factor 4. Reads reprocessed by TCRdb are summarized as one entry per CDR3 protein sequence, and DNA is absent. V and J calls and clone size were set by TCRdb, not the authors. This sample's table contains 84,000 or so distinct CDR3 sequences. The ten largest clonotypes hold over 0.4% of the sample.

Overall study outcomes, separate from this receptor: Comparably high repertoire diversity was found in both naive subsets, whereas much lower repertoire diversity was found in memory CD8+ T cells. Within the same donor, TRBV-TRBJ usage looked similar between naive CXCR3-negative and CXCR3-positive cells, but memory cells had distinct patterns. Compared with CXCR3-negative naive cells, CXCR3-positive naive cells had TRB CDR3s with higher hydrophobicity (lower Kidera factor 4), lower energy, and higher strength and volume indices. CXCR3 expression partially decreased after cryopreservation, so most assays used freshly isolated PBMCs. Because surface CD5, which is linked to self-reactivity in mice, was comparable between the naive subsets, TCR interaction strength was also inferred from the physicochemical properties of TRB CDR3s.

This chain is built from TRBV13 and TRBJ2-7. The sequenced sample was naive CXCR3+ CD8+ T cells from blood. The sample's cell subset or site label, decoded: CD45RO-CCR7+CD27+CD95- naive CD8+ T cells expressing CXCR3 (TNR3+). This sequence originates from a human donor in good health. Some clones in this sample may be carry-over from other donors' samples. Here the CDR3 is given as CASSFARSYEQYF.